Below, 8 T cell receptor beta chains from the same sample are listed, as sequenced in a study of shared clonotypes between healthy human individuals. Data came from immunoSEQ multiplex PCR; TCRdb stores just in-frame clones and leaves some out. Of under 1,100,000 clones in the sample, approximately 72% are singletons; the top ten hold 1.4%. Sample: memory CD4+ T cells sorted from blood. The subset was: CD45RA-negative fraction. The receptor source for this set is a man aged 18 to 30 in good health.

The chain links TRBV5-3 to TRBJ2-4; the match to TRBD2 covers 13 bases. TRBV5-3 is classed as an ORF, of uncertain function. The CDR3 spans 17 residues. V lost 4 bases to trimming and J lost 4 bases; unmatched junction nucleotides: 8. The CDR3 DNA is TGTGCCAGAAGCCATGGCGGACTAGCGGGAGAGAAAAACATTCAGTACTTC. This encodes CARSHGGLAGEKNIQYF.

The chain links TRBV7-6 to TRBJ2-6; 8 nucleotides line up with TRBD2. Losses at the gene ends were 5 bases for V and 0 bases for J; bases not matched to a gene: 6. This CDR3 is built from 17 residues. Per the germline V gene, CDR1 is SGHVS and CDR2 is FNYEAQ. CDR3: CASSVSGIYSGANVLTF. CDR3 nucleotide sequence: TGTGCCAGCAGCGTTAGCGGGATTTACTCTGGGGCCAACGTCCTGACTTTC. Full variable domain (remainder filled in from reference TRBV7-6 and TRBJ2-6): GAGVSQSPRYKVTKRGQDVALRCDPISGHVSLYWYRQALGQGPEFLTYFNYEAQQDKSGLPNDRFSAERPEGSISTLTIQRTEQRDSAMYRCASSVSGIYSGANVLTFGAGSRLTVL.

This chain connects TRBV5-4 to TRBJ2-3; D not certain. Deletions cut 1 base from V and 0 bases from J, with 9 bases between. The V gene's germline CDR1 is SGHNT and CDR2 YYREEE (reference sequence). This CDR3 has 15 residues. CDR3 loop: CASSLNMPSTDTQYF. The CDR3 DNA follows: TGTGCCAGCAGCTTGAATATGCCTAGCACAGATACGCAGTATTTT. The full variable domain, completed using reference TRBV5-4 and TRBJ2-3, is ETGVTQSPTHLIKTRGQQVTLRCSSQSGHNTVSWYQQALGQGPQFIFQYYREEENGRGNFPPRFSGLQFPNYSSELNVNALELDDSALYLCASSLNMPSTDTQYFGPGTRLTVL.

The chain uses TRBV4-1 and TRBJ2-3, with 9 positions matching TRBD2. The ends lost 2 bases at V and 2 bases at J; junction bases unmatched: 5. The CDR3 sequence is 16 residues long. Germline values: CDR1 MGHRA, CDR2 YSYEKL. The CDR3 DNA sequence: TGCGCCAGCAGCCAATTAGCGGGGGCCCTCACAGATACGCAGTATTTT. Protein product: CASSQLAGALTDTQYF.

This clone was counted a few times. The genes are TRBV6-1 and TRBJ2-2; D remains ambiguous. V dropped 6 bases and J dropped 5 bases, with 7 bases sitting between them. This CDR3 contains 12 residues. Per germline, CDR1 MNHNS and CDR2 SASEGT. CDR3 sequence (DNA): TGTGCCAGCAGGGTTTCGACCGGGGAGCTGTTTTTT. This sequence encodes CASRVSTGELFF.

The J gene is TRBJ1-2, the V gene TRBV30; D remains ambiguous. Germline CDR1 is GTSNPN and CDR2 is SVGIG (reference sequence). This CDR3 region has 11 residues. Trimming removed 2 bases at V and 7 bases at J, with 8 bases between. CDR3 DNA: TGTGCCTGGAGTAACGCGGGTGGCTACACCTTC. The encoded protein is CAWSNAGGYTF.

This clone has more than one count but fewer than ten. The rearrangement links TRBV28 to TRBJ1-6, with 8 nucleotides matching TRBD1. Germline CDR1 and CDR2: MDHEN and SYDVKM. This CDR3 comprises 15 residues. J was trimmed by 14 bases and V by 6 bases; bases with no gene match: 15. The CDR3 sequence is CASSRPGQGVRALHF. CDR3 sequence (DNA): TGTGCCAGCAGCCGGCCCGGACAGGGTGTTAGGGCCCTCCACTTT.

The count of this clone is one. The genes are TRBV5-6 and TRBJ2-4; 7 nucleotides match TRBD1. The V gene's germline CDR1 is SGHDT and CDR2 YYEEEE. V lost 0 bases, J lost 7 bases, and 7 bases stayed unmatched. The CDR3 extends over 15 amino acids. The CDR3 is CASSLVGQATNIQYF. For the CDR3, the DNA is TGTGCCAGCAGCTTGGTTGGACAGGCTACGAACATTCAGTACTTC.